The 11 T cell receptor beta chains given below trace back to one sample, sequenced in a study of CD8+ T cells in alopecia areata (dated by TCRdb to 2016 to 2018). Reading the label with the study, this specimen's time point is: 24 weeks on oral tofacitinib. The treatment or condition label corresponds to: oral pan-JAK inhibitor, 5-10 mg twice daily. Libraries came from the immunoSEQ multiplex PCR assay. For TCR sequencing, RNA was extracted from every sample and reverse transcribed into cDNA to serve as template. The immuneACCESS repertoire file appears here via TCRdb, limited to in-frame rearrangements. These files lack a portion of the clones; in checked studies, under half of the deficit traces to unresolved V genes, and the cause of the others is not known. Within this sample are about 180,000 clones, with roughly 50% of them counted one time only. The top ten constitute approximately 10% of the sample.

The starting material was CD8+ T cells sorted from blood, obtained at week 24, from a patient treated with tofacitinib. Receptors originate from a human donor with alopecia areata.

The gene calls are TRBV6-5 and TRBJ2-7; TRBD1 might be the D (6 bases). The ends were cut back, 4 bases at V and 2 bases at J, with 12 bases in the middle. Germline lookup yields CDR1 MNHEY and CDR2 SVGAGI. The CDR3 runs 14 residues. The CDR3 nucleotides are TGTGCCAGCAGTTTATCGACAGGTACCTACGAGCAGTACTTC. Residues: CASSLSTGTYEQYF.

The genes are TRBV30 and TRBJ1-5; no reliable D call. This CDR3 is built from 15 residues. Deletions cut 0 bases from V and 7 bases from J, with 16 bases between. In germline, CDR1 is GTSNPN, CDR2 SVGIG (reference sequence). The CDR3 loop is CAWSVRGAGQQPQHF. DNA for the CDR3: TGTGCCTGGAGTGTACGGGGAGCAGGTCAACAGCCCCAGCATTTT.

V usage is TRBV11-2 and J usage is TRBJ2-2; weak D call: TRBD2 (5 bases). Per germline, CDR1 SGHAT and CDR2 FQNNGV. The germline V and J ends were trimmed by 5 bases and 0 bases, with 13 bases remaining between them. The CDR3 sequence is 16 residues long. CDR3 protein: CASSLRVRANTGELFF. The CDR3 DNA follows: TGTGCCAGCAGCCTTCGCGTGCGGGCGAACACCGGGGAGCTGTTTTTT. Combining the CDR3 with reference TRBV11-2 and TRBJ2-2 gives the whole variable domain EAGVAQSPRYKIIEKRQSVAFWCNPISGHATLYWYQQILGQGPKLLIQFQNNGVVDDSQLPKDRFSAERLKGVDSTLKIQPAKLEDSAVYLCASSLRVRANTGELFFGEGSRLTVL.

The J gene is TRBJ1-1, the V gene TRBV5-1; D might be TRBD1 (5 bases). The CDR3 is 15 amino acids. Germline V lookup: CDR1 SGHRS, CDR2 YFSETQ. V shed 2 bases and J shed 2 bases, with 13 bases lying between them. CDR3 sequence: CASSFRGTENTEAFF. The CDR3 DNA is TGCGCCAGCAGCTTTCGCGGGACGGAAAACACTGAAGCTTTCTTT.

The chain joins TRBV29-1 to TRBJ2-3; TRBD2 might be the D (5 bases). CDR1 SQVTM and CDR2 ANQGSEA come from the germline V gene. The CDR3 extends over 11 amino acids. V was cut by 6 bases and J by 6 bases, with 10 bases left in between. CDR3 in amino acids: CSVVGEDTQYF. DNA for the CDR3: TGCAGCGTAGTCGGGGAGGATACGCAGTATTTT.

The chain is built from TRBV2 and TRBJ2-7; possibly TRBD2 for D (6 bases). This CDR3 comprises 15 residues. V was trimmed by 1 base and J by 2 bases, leaving 12 bases between them. The germline gives CDR1 SNHLY, CDR2 FYNNEI. The CDR3 spells CASSEGAGFPYEQYF. DNA for the CDR3: TGTGCCAGCAGTGAAGGCGCGGGGTTTCCCTACGAGCAGTACTTC. The variable domain in full, completed from reference TRBV2 and TRBJ2-7, reads EPEVTQTPSHQVTQMGQEVILRCVPISNHLYFYWYRQILGQKVEFLVSFYNNEISEKSEIFDDQFSVERPDGSNFTLKIRSTKLEDSAMYFCASSEGAGFPYEQYFGPGTRLTVT.

V gene TRBV13 combines with J gene TRBJ2-3, with D uncertain. The CDR3 covers 16 residues. V lost 2 bases, J lost 4 bases, and 16 bases lay in between. The germline V gene has CDR1 PRHDT and CDR2 FYEKMQ (reference sequence). CDR3 in DNA: TGTGCCAGCAGCTTAAGGTCCAGTGCCCAGGCAGATACGCAGTATTTT. Translation gives CASSLRSSAQADTQYF. Combining the CDR3 with reference TRBV13 and TRBJ2-3 gives the whole variable domain AAGVIQSPRHLIKEKRETATLKCYPIPRHDTVYWYQQGPGQDPQFLISFYEKMQSDKGSIPDRFSAQQFSDYHSELNMSSLELGDSALYFCASSLRSSAQADTQYFGPGTRLTVL.

The V gene is TRBV29-1, the J gene TRBJ2-3; maybe TRBD2 (5 bases). CDR3 length: 12 amino acids. Germline CDR1 SQVTM, CDR2 ANQGSEA. V dropped 6 bases and J dropped 4 bases, with 11 bases sitting between them. CDR3: CSVPRTPDTQYF. CDR3 nucleotides: TGCAGCGTCCCCCGGACTCCAGATACGCAGTATTTT.

The chain combines TRBV30 with TRBJ2-7; D is undetermined. CDR3 length equals 13 residues. Germline loops: CDR1 GTSNPN, CDR2 SVGIG (reference sequence). CDR3 in amino acids: CALTLPASYEQYF. The CDR3, as DNA: TGTGCTTTGACTCTTCCCGCCTCCTACGAGCAGTACTTC.

The V gene is TRBV7-2, the J gene TRBJ2-7; 7 nucleotides line up with TRBD2. Germline CDR1 is SGHTA and CDR2 is FQGNSA. V lost 5 bases, J lost 2 bases, and 6 bases stayed unmatched. This CDR3 comprises 14 residues. This CDR3 reads CASSLGGSTYEQYF. The CDR3 coding sequence is TGTGCCAGCAGCCTCGGGGGGAGCACCTACGAGCAGTACTTC.

The rearrangement links TRBV30 to TRBJ2-7; D unresolved. This CDR3 is built from 10 residues. Trimming removed 5 bases from V and 7 bases from J, with 9 bases in between. The germline CDR1 and CDR2 sequences are GTSNPN and SVGIG (reference sequence). The CDR3 nucleotides are TGTGCCTGGTTCGTCTGGGAGCAGTACTTC. Protein sequence: CAWFVWEQYF.